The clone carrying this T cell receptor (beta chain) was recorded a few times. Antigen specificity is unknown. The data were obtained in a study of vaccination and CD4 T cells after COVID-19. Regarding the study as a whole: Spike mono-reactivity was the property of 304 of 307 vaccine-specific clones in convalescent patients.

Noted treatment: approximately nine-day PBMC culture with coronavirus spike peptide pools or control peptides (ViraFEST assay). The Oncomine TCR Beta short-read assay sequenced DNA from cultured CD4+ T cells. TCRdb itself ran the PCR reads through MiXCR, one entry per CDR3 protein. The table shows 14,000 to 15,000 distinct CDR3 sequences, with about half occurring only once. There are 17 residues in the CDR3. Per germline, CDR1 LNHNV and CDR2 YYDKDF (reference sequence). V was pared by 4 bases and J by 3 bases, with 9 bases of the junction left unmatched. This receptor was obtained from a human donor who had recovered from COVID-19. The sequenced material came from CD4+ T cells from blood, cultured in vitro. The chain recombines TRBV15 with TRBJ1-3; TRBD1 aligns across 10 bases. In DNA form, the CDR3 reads TGTGCCACCAGCAAAGGGCCCGGGACAGGGGTTGGAAACACCATATATTTT. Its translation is CATSKGPGTGVGNTIYF.